The T cell receptor beta chain described here comes from a study of shared clonotypes between healthy human individuals. Naivety among CD8 cells was defined by CD45RO negativity and positive CCR7 selection, thereby excluding terminally differentiated effector memory CD45RA+ cells. Measured with immunoSEQ multiplex PCR; TCRdb has only the in-frame clones, and not every one. The sample lists a few million clones, 85% to 95% occurring once. The CDR3 is 15 residues long. V was clipped by 1 base and J by 0 bases, with 7 bases between them. In germline, CDR1 is LNHNV, CDR2 YYDKDF (reference sequence). The TCR was taken from a man between 18 and 29 years old in good health. Some clones in this sample may be carry-over from other donors' samples. Sequenced: naive CD8+ T cells from PBMCs. The rearrangement uses TRBV15 and TRBJ1-3; D uncertain. The CDR3, as DNA: TGTGCCACCAGCAGAGGCCGGGACTCTGGAAACACCATATATTTT. Residues: CATSRGRDSGNTIYF.